There are a few counts of the clone carrying this T cell receptor (beta chain). What it binds is not known. The CDR3 consists of 15 residues. Germline loops: CDR1 LNHDA, CDR2 SQIVND (reference sequence). The germline V and J ends were trimmed by 3 bases and 4 bases, with 16 bases remaining between them. Diagnostic conclusions were grounded in clinical symptoms, serum thyroxine, TRAb, thyroid ultrasound and orbital computed tomography. The sample is drawn from a study of Graves' ophthalmopathy and Graves' hyperthyroidism. In the study overall: Peripheral blood (taken before any treatment) was collected at initial diagnosis.

Whole-study findings and limits: Most expanded clonotypes in thyroid above 0.001 frequency also showed up in blood. The model reached roughly 70% sensitivity and about 72% specificity for predicting ophthalmopathy progression.

TCR beta CDR3 regions were amplified from RNA transcripts. The authors performed first-round RT-PCR with HTBI primers and then a second-round multiplex PCR. MiXCR, applied by TCRdb to the multiplex PCR reads, yields one record per CDR3 protein. The sample contains about 14,000 distinct CDR3 sequences, roughly 50% of which appear only once. The sequenced material came from peripheral blood. This TCR was sampled from a woman aged 25 to 45 with Graves' ophthalmopathy. The chain has TRBV19 and TRBJ2-7; maybe TRBD2 (6 bases). The CDR3 DNA reads as TGTGCCAGTAGTATGTCCGCCGGGAGATCGTACGAGCAGTACTTC. It encodes CASSMSAGRSYEQYF.